This passage covers 27 T cell receptor beta chains from one sample sequenced in a study of early T cells in non-severe SARS-CoV-2 infection. TCRdb re-called the 5' RACE reads with MiXCR, one entry per CDR3 protein. The table has around 70,000 distinct CDR3 sequences, about 12% seen once. The sequencing sample was made of whole blood. These receptors came from an adult who was a healthcare worker with PCR-confirmed SARS-CoV-2 infection or an uninfected control (not recorded which).

In this sample, this clonotype turned up a few times. The junction differs from germline at one of its ends, possibly a read error. V is TRBV2 and J is TRBJ2-7, with D hard to call. Per germline, CDR1 SNHLY and CDR2 FYNNEI. The CDR3 is 16 residues long. CDR3 sequence (DNA): TGTGCCAGGAGTGAATGGTTAGGGCAGGACTCCTACGAGCAGTACTTC. This encodes CARSEWLGQDSYEQYF.

This clonotype was counted only a few times. CDR3 sequence (DNA): TGTGCCAGCAGCCAACGGGACTACTTACTTAATGAGCAGTTCTTC. Translated, it gives CASSQRDYLLNEQFF. The rearrangement uses TRBV3-1 and TRBJ2-1; 7 bases are shared with TRBD2. V was clipped by 2 bases and J by 7 bases; unmatched bases: 8. Germline lookup yields CDR1 LGHDT and CDR2 YNNKEL (reference sequence). The CDR3 covers 15 residues.

This clonotype was observed at least ten times. The chain is built from TRBV20-1 and TRBJ1-1, with no clear D. Trimming cost V 3 bases and J 1 base, with 9 bases left between them. The CDR3 covers 13 residues. The germline V gene encodes CDR1 DFQATT and CDR2 SNEGSKA (reference sequence). CDR3 nucleotide sequence: TGCAGTGCTAGGCGGGCAGGGAACACTGAAGCTTTCTTT. Protein sequence: CSARRAGNTEAFF.

This clonotype was detected only a few times. The rearrangement joins TRBV10-3 to TRBJ1-2; 12 bases map to TRBD1. The V segment lost 0 bases and the J segment 0 bases; nucleotides outside the gene matches: 11. The CDR3 sequence is 20 residues long. Germline V lookup: CDR1 ENHRY, CDR2 SYGVKD. CDR3 in DNA: TGTGCCATCAGTGAGTCATGGGGGACAGGGGGCTCGTCAGCTAACTATGGCTACACCTTC. This codes for CAISESWGTGGSSANYGYTF.

This clonotype was counted many times. This chain connects TRBV7-8 to TRBJ2-7, with 14 nucleotides matching TRBD2. Trimming took 4 bases from V and 2 from J; bases not matched to a gene: 13. This CDR3 region has 19 residues. From germline, CDR1 is SGHVS and CDR2 FQNEAQ. CDR3 residues: CASSSEGTSGSIGTYEQYF. The CDR3 DNA follows: TGTGCCAGCAGCTCGGAGGGGACTAGCGGGAGTATTGGCACCTACGAGCAGTACTTC.

This clonotype came up many times. The chain has TRBV19 and TRBJ2-5; 8 bases line up with TRBD1. The CDR3 runs 15 residues. Germline V CDR1 and CDR2: LNHDA, SQIVND (reference sequence). With V trimmed by 6 bases and J by 5 bases, 11 bases remained unmatched. CDR3 residues: CASSYSGGLRETQYF. In nucleotides, the CDR3 is TGTGCCAGTAGCTACTCAGGGGGCTTACGGGAGACCCAGTACTTC.

There are a few counts of this clonotype. This chain links TRBV28 with TRBJ1-3; D possibly corresponds to TRBD1 (5 bases). CDR1 is MDHEN and CDR2 is SYDVKM in the germline V gene. Trimming took 7 bases from V and 3 from J, leaving 16 bases between them. The CDR3 has 15 amino acids. CDR3 protein: CASNSRGRLGNTIYF. The CDR3, as DNA: TGTGCCAGCAATTCGAGGGGCCGCCTTGGAAACACCATATATTTT.

Ten or more counts support this clonotype. V and J are TRBV20-1 and TRBJ2-3; D unresolved. V dropped 7 bases and J dropped 8 bases, with 10 bases sitting between them. This CDR3 comprises 10 residues. Germline V gene data show CDR1 as DFQATT and CDR2 as SNEGSKA (reference sequence). The CDR3 protein is CSGVLGTQYF. Written as DNA, the CDR3 is TGCAGTGGGGTGCTGGGTACGCAGTATTTT.

In its sample, this clonotype was seen many times. This chain connects TRBV7-9 to TRBJ2-1; TRBD2 matches 7 bases. V trimming: 5 bases; J trimming: 0 bases; junction bases outside the gene matches: 4. This CDR3 is built from 15 residues. Per germline, CDR1 SEHNR and CDR2 FQNEAQ (reference sequence). The CDR3 coding sequence is TGTGCCAGCAGCCGTAGCGGGTTCTCCTACAATGAGCAGTTCTTC. Its protein is CASSRSGFSYNEQFF.

A few counts support this clonotype. The chain carries TRBV25-1 and TRBJ2-7; D not resolved. Germline V gene lookup returns CDR1 MGHDK and CDR2 SYGVNS. The CDR3 is 12 residues long. The V end was cut by 4 bases, the J end by 4 bases, with 8 bases between. For the CDR3, the DNA is TGTGCCAGCAGTGCTATGGGGTACGAGCAGTACTTC. Translation: CASSAMGYEQYF.

The CDR3, as DNA: TGTGCCAGCAGCTCTAGGATCTCGACGCCAGATACGCAGTATTTT. Residues: CASSSRISTPDTQYF. The chain employs TRBV7-6 and TRBJ2-3; D gene uncertain. Trimming shortened V by 4 bases and J by 4 bases, and 15 bases separated the two germline ends. Germline CDR1 reads SGHVS; CDR2 reads FNYEAQ. The CDR3 consists of 15 residues.

This clonotype was seen many times. The genes are TRBV7-2 and TRBJ1-2; maybe TRBD1 (6 bases). The CDR3 is 16 amino acids. V lost 5 bases to trimming and J lost 4 bases, with 20 bases between them. CDR1 and CDR2 (germline): SGHTA, FQGNSA. CDR3 sequence (DNA): TGTGCCAGCAGCCCCCGTGAGGGAGGGGGATCCTATGGCTACACCTTC. Its translation is CASSPREGGGSYGYTF.

This clonotype showed up many times. The gene calls are TRBV6-1 and TRBJ1-5; D unclear. The germline V and J ends were trimmed by 1 base and 0 bases, with 7 bases remaining between them. Germline lookup yields CDR1 MNHNS and CDR2 SASEGT. The CDR3 is 15 residues long. The CDR3 DNA reads as TGTGCCAGCAGTGAAGTTGGGATTAGCAATCAGCCCCAGCATTTT. It translates to CASSEVGISNQPQHF.

This clonotype showed up many times. V and J are TRBV7-8 and TRBJ2-1, with TRBD2 matching 10 bases. The CDR3 totals 14 residues. CDR1 is SGHVS and CDR2 is FQNEAQ in the germline V gene. Losses at the gene ends were 6 bases for V and 3 bases for J; bases not matched to a gene: 2. The CDR3: CASSPSGGYNEQFF. CDR3 sequence (DNA): TGTGCCAGCAGTCCTAGCGGGGGCTACAATGAGCAGTTCTTC.

This chain links TRBV29-1 with TRBJ2-1; 9 nucleotides match TRBD2. V lost 5 bases, J lost 5 bases, and 7 bases stayed unmatched. The CDR3 contains 14 residues. Per germline, CDR1 SQVTM and CDR2 ANQGSEA. The CDR3 region is CSVLGTSSNNEQFF. Here the CDR3 DNA reads TGCAGCGTTTTAGGGACTAGCTCTAACAATGAGCAGTTCTTC.

This clonotype was counted ten times or more. The rearrangement uses TRBV18 and TRBJ2-7; D gene unclear. This CDR3 is 13 amino acids long. Germline V CDR1 and CDR2: KGHSH, LQKENI. Trimming stripped 3 bases from V and 5 bases from J, with 11 bases between. CDR3: CASSPIAGHEQYF. As DNA, the CDR3 is TGTGCCAGCTCACCGATCGCCGGACACGAGCAGTACTTC.

This clonotype was detected many times. This chain connects TRBV20-1 to TRBJ2-2, with unresolved D. CDR1 and CDR2 from the germline V gene are DFQATT and SNEGSKA (reference sequence). This CDR3 is 14 amino acids long. V was pared by 5 bases and J by 1 base, with 11 bases between. The CDR3 reads CSAPNRQNTGELFF. CDR3 in DNA: TGCAGTGCTCCCAATCGCCAGAACACCGGGGAGCTGTTTTTT.

This clonotype was seen a handful of times. The V gene is TRBV20-1, the J gene TRBJ1-2; tentatively, D is TRBD1 (5 bases). Trimming took off 3 bases at V and 7 bases at J, with 12 bases between the two ends. CDR3 length equals 12 residues. In germline, CDR1 is DFQATT, CDR2 SNEGSKA (reference sequence). CDR3 nucleotides: TGCAGTGCTAGGATCCGGGACTCTGGCTACACCTTC. Amino acids: CSARIRDSGYTF.

This clonotype was seen at least ten times. The chain uses TRBV11-2 and TRBJ2-1; D ambiguous. Germline assignment: CDR1 SGHAT and CDR2 FQNNGV. V was cut by 3 bases and J by 4 bases, with 13 bases left in between. There are 15 residues in the CDR3. For the CDR3, the DNA is TGTGCCAGCAGCTTCCTCCCTTGGGGTTACAATGAGCAGTTCTTC. The encoded protein is CASSFLPWGYNEQFF.

V is TRBV2 and J is TRBJ2-1; perhaps TRBD1 as D (6 bases). V dropped 5 bases and J dropped 3 bases, with 8 bases sitting between them. Looked up from germline, CDR1 is SNHLY and CDR2 is FYNNEI. CDR3 size: 13 residues. The CDR3 DNA follows: TGTGCCAGCAGTTGGACAGTCTACAATGAGCAGTTCTTC. Amino acid sequence: CASSWTVYNEQFF.

Points on this clonotype: Being one base from a much bigger clone, this may be a read error. The genes are TRBV28 and TRBJ1-5, with a tentative D call TRBD1 (5 bases). The CDR3 extends over 15 amino acids. The germline CDR1 and CDR2 sequences are MDHEN and SYDVKM. The ends were cut back, 7 bases at V and 3 bases at J, with 16 bases in the middle. For the CDR3, the DNA is TGTGCCAGCACTTGGGGGGAAGATACCAATCAGCCCCAGCATTTT. Encoded protein: CASTWGEDTNQPQHF.

This clonotype was recorded many times. The chain is built from TRBV7-3 and TRBJ2-4; 7 positions agree with TRBD1. Germline V lookup: CDR1 SGHTA, CDR2 FQGTGA. The CDR3 is made up of 17 amino acids. J lost 1 base, V lost 1 base, and 7 bases had no gene match. Written as DNA, the CDR3 is TGTGCCAGCAGCTTAAACGCCGCGACAGGGGCCAAAAACATTCAGTACTTC. Amino acids: CASSLNAATGAKNIQYF. Using reference TRBV7-3 and TRBJ2-4 for the parts outside the CDR3, the full variable domain is GAGVSQTPSNKVTEKGKYVELRCDPISGHTALYWYRQSLGQGPEFLIYFQGTGAADDSGLPNDRFFAVRPEGSVSTLKIQRTERGDSAVYLCASSLNAATGAKNIQYFGAGTRLSVL.

The table lists this clonotype with many counts. The chain recombines TRBV4-2 with TRBJ2-7; D not resolved. Trimming pared 0 bases from V and 3 bases from J, leaving 6 bases between. The germline gives CDR1 LGHNA, CDR2 YNFKEQ. The CDR3 is 13 residues long. The CDR3 DNA is TGTGCCAGCAGCCAAGAACTTTTCTACGAGCAGTACTTC. Its protein is CASSQELFYEQYF.

This clonotype has at least ten counts. Its ends do not fully match the called genes, so a read error is possible. J is TRBJ2-1 and V is TRBV6-1, with TRBD2 identical over 7 bases. Germline V gives CDR1 MNHNS, CDR2 SASEGT. CDR3 size: 16 residues. For the CDR3, the DNA is TGTACCAGCAGTGAAGCGGGAAGGGGCGGGTACAATGAGCAGTTCTTC. Its protein product is CTSSEAGRGGYNEQFF.

V and J are TRBV2 and TRBJ2-5; D call uncertain. The CDR3 has 12 amino acids. Trimming cost V 7 bases and J 5 bases, with 11 bases left between them. Germline V gene data show CDR1 as SNHLY and CDR2 as FYNNEI. In DNA, the CDR3 is TGTGCCAGCATGCTCACTGGGGAGACCCAGTACTTC. Translation gives CASMLTGETQYF.

The gene calls are TRBV20-1 and TRBJ2-7; D not resolved. Looked up from germline, CDR1 is DFQATT and CDR2 is SNEGSKA (reference sequence). V was pared by 1 base and J by 2 bases, with 9 bases between. The CDR3 has 13 amino acids. CDR3 DNA sequence: TGCAGTGCTAGAGTTGGGCCAACCTACGAGCAGTACTTC. It codes for CSARVGPTYEQYF.

This clonotype was picked up many times. The rearrangement joins TRBV19 to TRBJ2-1, with D perhaps TRBD1 or TRBD2 (6 bases each). Trimming took 6 bases from V and 7 from J, leaving 13 bases between them. This CDR3 has 13 amino acids. CDR1 is LNHDA and CDR2 is SQIVND in the germline V gene (reference sequence). The CDR3 DNA reads TGTGCCAGTAGCAACAGGGAGGATAATGAGCAGTTCTTC. Amino acids: CASSNREDNEQFF.